One sample yielded the 21 T cell receptor beta chains listed below, sequenced in a study of patients and donors after allogeneic stem cell transplantation. TCRdb reprocessed the RT-PCR reads with MiXCR, giving one entry per CDR3 protein. This table holds about 960,000 distinct CDR3 sequences, more than 15% found once. Sequencing was done on a sample of blood, either unsorted or a sorted T cell fraction (not recorded which). Receptor source: a human donor who was either an allogeneic HSCT recipient or a stem cell or donor lymphocyte infusion donor (not recorded which). It is not recorded whose cells these are; they may come from a transplant donor.

This clonotype was counted only a few times. The gene calls are TRBV5-5 and TRBJ1-2, with D unresolved. Between the trimmed V and J ends, which lost 3 bases and 2 bases, there was a span of 11 bases. The germline gives CDR1 SGHKS, CDR2 YYEKEE (reference sequence). CDR3 length: 14 amino acids. The CDR3 bases are TGTGCCAGCAGCTCCCACAGTGGGAACTATGGCTACACCTTC. Its translation: CASSSHSGNYGYTF.

V and J are TRBV9 and TRBJ2-1, with D tentatively TRBD1 (5 bases). Germline V gene sequence: CDR1 SGDLS, CDR2 YYNGEE. Trimming pared 1 base from V and 6 bases from J, leaving 11 bases between. The CDR3 runs 14 residues. CDR3 DNA sequence: TGTGCCAGCAGCGTATTCAGGGCTGGCAATGAGCAGTTCTTC. Amino acids: CASSVFRAGNEQFF.

This clonotype turned up a few times. The V gene is TRBV7-3, the J gene TRBJ2-7; D is unclear. The V gene's germline CDR1 is SGHTA and CDR2 FQGTGA. Trimming pared 1 base from V and 6 bases from J, leaving 10 bases between. This CDR3 spans 13 amino acids. Here the CDR3 reads CASSLNSGGEQYF. Here the CDR3 DNA reads TGTGCCAGCAGCTTAAATTCGGGCGGCGAGCAGTACTTC.

This clonotype was recorded a few times. This chain connects TRBV12-5 to TRBJ2-5; D gene uncertain. Deletions cut 0 bases from V and 5 bases from J, with 16 bases between. Germline loops: CDR1 LGHNT, CDR2 FRNRAP. CDR3 length equals 16 residues. The DNA of the CDR3 is TGTGCTAGTGGTTTGGTACCGGTGACCCCTCGGGAGACCCAGTACTTC. Protein: CASGLVPVTPRETQYF.

The chain joins TRBV7-6 to TRBJ2-3; no clear D gene. Trimming stripped 2 bases from V and 1 base from J, with 10 bases between. The germline V gene has CDR1 SGHVS and CDR2 FNYEAQ. The CDR3 runs 15 residues. In DNA, the CDR3 is TGTGCCAGCAGCTTAAGCCGGAGCCGCACAGATACGCAGTATTTT. Amino acids: CASSLSRSRTDTQYF.

The CDR3 is CASSIYPVGPSSYNSPLHF. DNA of the CDR3: TGTGCCAGTAGTATCTATCCGGTCGGTCCTTCCTCCTATAATTCACCCCTCCACTTT. V and J are TRBV19 and TRBJ1-6; D is uncertain. The CDR3 sequence is 19 residues long. V lost 3 bases and J 0 bases, leaving 18 bases between the germline ends. Germline V gene lookup returns CDR1 LNHDA and CDR2 SQIVND (reference sequence).

The sample holds a few counts of this clonotype. The chain joins TRBV6-1 to TRBJ2-7; 8 nucleotides agree with TRBD2. There are 15 residues in the CDR3. Per the germline V gene, CDR1 is MNHNS and CDR2 is SASEGT. V gave up 6 bases and J gave up 0 bases; unmatched junction bases: 7. The CDR3 sequence: CASRASGTSSYEQYF. As DNA, the CDR3 is TGTGCCAGCAGAGCCTCCGGGACTAGCTCCTACGAGCAGTACTTC.

This clonotype occurred a few times. The J gene is TRBJ2-3, the V gene TRBV20-1; D call uncertain. This CDR3 has 9 residues. The germline V gene encodes CDR1 DFQATT and CDR2 SNEGSKA (reference sequence). V dropped 6 bases and J dropped 8 bases, with 6 bases sitting between them. The CDR3 loop is CSASRTQYF. CDR3 coding DNA: TGCAGTGCATCACGTACGCAGTATTTT.

This clonotype is a singleton in its sample. V and J are TRBV29-1 and TRBJ2-7; D is uncertain. The CDR3 has 12 residues. Germline CDR1 and CDR2: SQVTM and ANQGSEA. V lost 8 bases and J 2 bases, leaving 13 bases between the germline ends. This CDR3 is CSIMGETYEQYF. In nucleotides, the CDR3 is TGCAGCATAATGGGTGAGACCTACGAGCAGTACTTC.

This clonotype was found a few times. J is TRBJ1-1 and V is TRBV20-1; TRBD1 might be the D (5 bases). CDR3 length: 11 amino acids. In germline, CDR1 is DFQATT, CDR2 SNEGSKA (reference sequence). V was shortened by 7 bases and J by 4 bases, with 10 bases between the two germline ends. This CDR3 is CSGSGSTEAFF. CDR3 nucleotides: TGCAGTGGCTCAGGGAGCACTGAAGCTTTCTTT.

The chain links TRBV4-1 to TRBJ2-7; 12 positions match TRBD2. CDR3 length: 16 amino acids. CDR1 is MGHRA and CDR2 is YSYEKL in the germline V gene. V was clipped by 2 bases and J by 3 bases; unmatched bases: 5. The CDR3 DNA is TGCGCCAGCAGCCAAAGGACTAGCGGGGACTTCTACGAGCAGTACTTC. Protein: CASSQRTSGDFYEQYF.

This clonotype was detected a few times. The CDR3, as DNA: TGTGCCAGCAGTACCCGACTAGCGGGAGGGGATGAGACCCAGTACTTC. It codes for CASSTRLAGGDETQYF. V usage is TRBV12-3 or TRBV12-4 and J usage is TRBJ2-5; TRBD2 agrees at 14 bases. The CDR3 extends over 16 amino acids. The V segment lost 5 bases and the J segment 5 bases; nucleotides outside the gene matches: 7.

The chain couples TRBV20-1 to TRBJ2-5; a weak D match, TRBD1 (5 bases). The CDR3 spans 14 residues. Trimming took 1 base from V and 1 from J, leaving 10 bases between them. Per the germline V gene, CDR1 is DFQATT and CDR2 is SNEGSKA (reference sequence). Here the CDR3 DNA reads TGCAGTGCTAGAGTCAGGGTTGGCCAAGAGACCCAGTACTTC. Protein: CSARVRVGQETQYF.

This clonotype was counted between two and nine times. CDR3 coding DNA: TGTGCCATCAGTGATGAGGGAAGCGGAGTATACAATGAGCAGTTCTTC. Translated, it gives CAISDEGSGVYNEQFF. The chain is built from TRBV10-3 and TRBJ2-1; D is possibly TRBD2 (5 bases). The CDR3 is 16 residues long. V was clipped by 3 bases and J by 4 bases, with 16 bases between them. Germline CDR1 and CDR2: ENHRY and SYGVKD.

The CDR3 reads CSARDRTGAYEQYF. As DNA, the CDR3 is TGCAGTGCTAGAGATAGGACAGGGGCCTACGAGCAGTACTTC. The chain has TRBV20-1 and TRBJ2-7, with 9 bases matching TRBD1. V was pared by 0 bases and J by 2 bases, with 2 bases of the junction left unmatched. The CDR3 loop spans 14 amino acids. Per germline, CDR1 DFQATT and CDR2 SNEGSKA (reference sequence).

The chain couples TRBV10-3 to TRBJ2-1; either TRBD1 or TRBD2 may fit D (5 bases each). The germline V and J ends were trimmed by 8 bases and 0 bases, with 17 bases remaining between them. The CDR3 length is 16 residues. Germline CDR1 reads ENHRY; CDR2 reads SYGVKD. This chain's CDR3 is CAIGDPEGTSYNEQFF. CDR3 coding DNA: TGTGCCATCGGGGACCCTGAGGGGACCTCCTACAATGAGCAGTTCTTC.

This rearrangement joins TRBV7-9 to TRBJ2-7, with D unclear. With 5 bases removed from V and 2 bases from J, the gap between germline ends came to 13 bases. The CDR3 is 14 residues long. Germline CDR1 SEHNR, CDR2 FQNEAQ (reference sequence). CDR3 nucleotide sequence: TGTGCCAGCAGCCTACAATCACCAACCTACGAGCAGTACTTC. Amino acid sequence: CASSLQSPTYEQYF.

The rearrangement joins TRBV4-3 to TRBJ1-2; 7 nucleotides align to TRBD1. There are 16 residues in the CDR3. The V segment lost 1 base and the J segment 4 bases; nucleotides outside the gene matches: 9. Looked up from germline, CDR1 is LGHNA and CDR2 is YSLEER. CDR3 bases: TGCGCCAGCAGCCAAGGGGATAGGGGGCTGGGCTATGGCTACACCTTC. It specifies CASSQGDRGLGYGYTF.

In its sample, this clonotype was seen a few times. The J gene is TRBJ1-1, the V gene TRBV27; no reliable D call. Germline CDR1 reads MNHEY; CDR2 reads SMNVEV (reference sequence). V was pared by 6 bases and J by 2 bases, with 19 bases between. CDR3 length: 16 residues. The CDR3 is CASSDLKRTGNTEAFF. The CDR3, as DNA: TGTGCCAGCAGCGATCTAAAACGGACGGGTAACACTGAAGCTTTCTTT.

The chain carries TRBV20-1 and TRBJ2-1; a weak D match, TRBD2 (6 bases). Germline V gene sequence: CDR1 DFQATT, CDR2 SNEGSKA (reference sequence). V lost 0 bases, J lost 7 bases, and 16 bases lay in between. The CDR3 runs 15 residues. CDR3 bases: TGCAGTGCTAGAGATAAGGACTACAGAGGGAATGAGCAGTTCTTC. This codes for CSARDKDYRGNEQFF.

V and J are TRBV20-1 and TRBJ2-3, with 7 positions matching TRBD2. The CDR3 loop spans 16 amino acids. Germline V lookup: CDR1 DFQATT, CDR2 SNEGSKA (reference sequence). V lost 3 bases, J lost 2 bases, and 11 bases stayed unmatched. The CDR3 spells CSARAPGLKYTDTQYF. In DNA form, the CDR3 reads TGCAGTGCTAGGGCGCCGGGACTAAAATACACAGATACGCAGTATTTT.